The T cell receptor (beta chain) described here comes from a study of prognosis after radiotherapy for stage I lung cancer. V lost 5 bases, J lost 2 bases, and 7 bases lay in between. The CDR3 is made up of 12 amino acids. Germline V gene sequence: CDR1 SGHVS, CDR2 FQNEAQ. This clonotype was counted ten times or more. The antigen is undetermined. Overall study findings and caveats: Nobody established whether the expanded TCR clones were specific to the tumor.

Multiplex PCR in two rounds served to amplify TCR beta CDR3 from genomic DNA. The authors ran first-round PCR with primers specific to each TRBV and TRBJ gene. TCRdb re-called the multiplex PCR reads through MiXCR, storing one row per CDR3 protein. Among about 26,000 distinct CDR3 sequences listed, about 32% were seen once. The genes are TRBV7-8 and TRBJ2-7; D not certain. Material: PBMCs, obtained before or after stereotactic body radiation therapy (not recorded which). The sequence derives from a donor over 45 with non-small cell lung cancer. In DNA form, the CDR3 reads TGTGCCAGCAGCCTTGATGCCTACGAGCAGTACTTC. Translation gives CASSLDAYEQYF.